Below are 14 T cell receptor beta chains sequenced from a single sample in a study of CD8 T cells in ankylosing spondylitis. Each CDR3 protein gets one entry after TCRdb re-called the 5' RACE reads with MiXCR. The table includes a few hundred thousand distinct CDR3 sequences, approximately 20% detected once. Sequenced material: blood, either unsorted or a sorted T cell fraction (not recorded which). The source is a male donor with ankylosing spondylitis or in good health (not recorded which).

This clonotype was recorded at least ten times. The J gene is TRBJ2-2, the V gene TRBV29-1, with TRBD2 matching over 7 bases. V shed 5 bases, J shed 4 bases, and the junction held 7 bases outside the gene matches. This CDR3 has 14 amino acids. CDR1 and CDR2 from the germline V gene are SQVTM and ANQGSEA. The CDR3 sequence: CSVTRGVSTGELFF. For the CDR3, the DNA is TGCAGCGTTACTCGGGGGGTCTCCACCGGGGAGCTGTTTTTT.

This chain links TRBV5-1 with TRBJ2-2; maybe TRBD2 (5 bases). The CDR3 totals 15 residues. V gave up 1 base and J gave up 4 bases, with 11 bases separating them. Germline V gene data show CDR1 as SGHRS and CDR2 as YFSETQ. CDR3 bases: TGCGCCAGCAGCTTGCGGCTTGAGGGCACCGGGGAGCTGTTTTTT. This sequence encodes CASSLRLEGTGELFF.

The J gene is TRBJ2-3, the V gene TRBV19, with D tentatively TRBD1 (6 bases). Germline V gene lookup returns CDR1 LNHDA and CDR2 SQIVND (reference sequence). The CDR3 is made up of 14 amino acids. The V and J ends lost 7 bases and 4 bases respectively, with 15 bases between them. CDR3 loop: CASTPGRGSDTQYF. CDR3 nucleotides: TGTGCCAGTACCCCAGGCAGGGGATCAGATACGCAGTATTTT.

The J gene is TRBJ2-1, the V gene TRBV5-1; possibly TRBD1 for D (6 bases). CDR3 length equals 13 residues. Germline assignment: CDR1 SGHRS and CDR2 YFSETQ. V shed 2 bases and J shed 7 bases, with 10 bases lying between them. CDR3 in amino acids: CASSLYRENEQFF. The CDR3 DNA reads as TGCGCCAGCAGCTTATACAGGGAGAATGAGCAGTTCTTC.

Only a few counts were recorded for this clonotype. The V gene is TRBV6-1, the J gene TRBJ2-2, with 8 bases aligning to TRBD2. V gave up 10 bases and J gave up 5 bases; unmatched junction bases: 3. The CDR3 consists of 12 residues. The V gene's germline CDR1 is MNHNS and CDR2 SASEGT. CDR3 in amino acids: CATIAGTGELFF. The CDR3 nucleotides read TGTGCCACTATAGCGGGGACCGGGGAGCTGTTTTTT.

The chain recombines TRBV27 with TRBJ1-5; 7 bases are a match to TRBD1. The CDR3 extends over 14 amino acids. After removal of 5 bases from V and 3 bases from J, the junction contained 4 bases not matched to a gene. Germline CDR1 MNHEY, CDR2 SMNVEV (reference sequence). The CDR3 spells CASSHDRANQPQHF. The CDR3 nucleotides read TGTGCCAGCAGTCATGACAGGGCCAATCAGCCCCAGCATTTT.

The chain links TRBV2 to TRBJ2-1; weak D call: TRBD2 (6 bases). Germline V gene lookup returns CDR1 SNHLY and CDR2 FYNNEI. The CDR3 runs to 13 residues. With 2 bases removed from V and 9 bases from J, the gap between germline ends came to 11 bases. CDR3 DNA sequence: TGTGCCAGCAGTGAACCCGGGAGCGGTGAGCAGTTCTTC. This encodes CASSEPGSGEQFF.

The rearrangement links TRBV12-3 or TRBV12-4 to TRBJ1-1; 7 bases are shared with TRBD1. V was clipped by 5 bases and J by 5 bases; unmatched bases: 11. This CDR3 contains 15 residues. For the CDR3, the DNA is TGTGCCAGCAGTCCATGGGACAGCGTGGGAACTGAAGCTTTCTTT. It specifies CASSPWDSVGTEAFF.

This clonotype showed up just a few times. The genes are TRBV29-1 and TRBJ2-1; 13 positions agree with TRBD2. With V trimmed by 2 bases and J by 13 bases, 11 bases remained unmatched. Germline CDR1 is SQVTM and CDR2 is ANQGSEA. CDR3 length equals 15 residues. CDR3 in amino acids: CSVESDRGTSGIQFF. The CDR3 coding sequence is TGCAGCGTTGAATCGGACAGGGGGACTAGCGGGATTCAGTTCTTC.

V and J are TRBV5-8 and TRBJ2-1, with 9 nucleotides matching TRBD2. From germline, CDR1 is SGHTS and CDR2 YDEGEE. Trimming at V came to 0 bases and at J to 4 bases, leaving 2 bases not matched to a gene. The CDR3 is 15 amino acids. The CDR3 DNA reads TGTGCCAGCAGCTTGGTTCTAGCGGGGTACAATGAGCAGTTCTTC. Amino acid sequence: CASSLVLAGYNEQFF.

The V gene is TRBV18, the J gene TRBJ1-6; 7 bases align to TRBD1. The V and J ends lost 0 bases and 8 bases, in that order; junction bases with no gene match: 4. This CDR3 contains 15 residues. The germline CDR1 and CDR2 sequences are KGHSH and LQKENI. The CDR3 nucleotides are TGTGCCAGCTCACCACCGGGACAGATTGATTCACCCCTCCACTTT. It specifies CASSPPGQIDSPLHF. The whole variable domain, filled in from reference TRBV18 and TRBJ1-6, reads NAGVMQNPRHLVRRRGQEARLRCSPMKGHSHVYWYRQLPEEGLKFMVYLQKENIIDESGMPKERFSAEFPKEGPSILRIQQVVRGDSAAYFCASSPPGQIDSPLHFGNGTRLTVT.

The V call is TRBV7-9, the J call TRBJ2-2, with D tentatively TRBD2 (6 bases). Germline CDR1 SEHNR, CDR2 FQNEAQ (reference sequence). Deletions cut 5 bases from V and 0 bases from J, with 16 bases between. CDR3 length equals 17 residues. The CDR3, as DNA: TGTGCCAGCAGCCAAACCATTAGCGGAACGAACACCGGGGAGCTGTTTTTT. Translating gives CASSQTISGTNTGELFF.

This clonotype was found many times. V and J are TRBV10-3 and TRBJ1-1; 7 bases map to TRBD1. The CDR3 length is 12 residues. Germline CDR1 is ENHRY and CDR2 is SYGVKD. The junction had 8 bases not matched to a gene; V was cut back by 11 bases and J by 5 bases. The CDR3 here is CASRQGGTEAFF. CDR3 nucleotides: TGTGCCTCACGACAGGGTGGGACTGAAGCTTTCTTT.

This clonotype has a handful of counts. The chain combines TRBV6-1 with TRBJ1-6; 8 bases line up with TRBD1. CDR3 length: 14 residues. The germline V gene has CDR1 MNHNS and CDR2 SASEGT. With 6 bases clipped from V and 11 bases from J, the junction kept 9 bases outside the gene matches. The CDR3 DNA follows: TGTGCCAGCAGGGGACAGGTCGTGGGGGCACCCCTCCACTTT. Protein product: CASRGQVVGAPLHF.